This T cell receptor (beta chain) comes out of a study of blood T cell repertoires in COVID-19. Trimming left V 7 bases short and J 5 bases short, with 21 bases between. CDR3 length: 16 amino acids. The germline CDR1 and CDR2 sequences are MDHEN and SYDVKM. Libraries were prepared by immunoSEQ multiplex PCR; TCRdb keeps only in-frame clonotypes and omits some of them. The sample holds some 70,000 clones, nearly 90% seen once. This TCR derives from a woman in her forties or fifties with COVID-19, enrolled during active disease. The source material was peripheral blood. V usage is TRBV28 and J usage is TRBJ1-5, with D hard to call. The CDR3 loop reads CASIQSLVQRDQPQHF. DNA for the CDR3: TGTGCCAGCATCCAATCCCTGGTCCAACGGGATCAGCCCCAGCATTTT.